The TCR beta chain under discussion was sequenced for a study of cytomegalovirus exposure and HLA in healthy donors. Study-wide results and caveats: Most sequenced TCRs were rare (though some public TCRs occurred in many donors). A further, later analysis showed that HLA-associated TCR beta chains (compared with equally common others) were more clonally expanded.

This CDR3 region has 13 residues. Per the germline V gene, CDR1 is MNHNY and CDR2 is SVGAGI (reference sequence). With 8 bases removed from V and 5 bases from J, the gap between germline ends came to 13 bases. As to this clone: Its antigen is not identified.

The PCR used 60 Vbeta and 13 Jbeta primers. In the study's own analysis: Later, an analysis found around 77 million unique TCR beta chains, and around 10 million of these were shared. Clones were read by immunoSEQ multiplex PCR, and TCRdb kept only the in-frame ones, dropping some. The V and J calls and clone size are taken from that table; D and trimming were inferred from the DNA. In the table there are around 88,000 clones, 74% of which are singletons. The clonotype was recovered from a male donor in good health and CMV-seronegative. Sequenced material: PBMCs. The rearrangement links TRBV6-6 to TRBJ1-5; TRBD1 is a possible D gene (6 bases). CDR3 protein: CASVQGIHQPQHF. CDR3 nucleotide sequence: TGTGCCAGCGTCCAGGGGATCCATCAGCCCCAGCATTTT.